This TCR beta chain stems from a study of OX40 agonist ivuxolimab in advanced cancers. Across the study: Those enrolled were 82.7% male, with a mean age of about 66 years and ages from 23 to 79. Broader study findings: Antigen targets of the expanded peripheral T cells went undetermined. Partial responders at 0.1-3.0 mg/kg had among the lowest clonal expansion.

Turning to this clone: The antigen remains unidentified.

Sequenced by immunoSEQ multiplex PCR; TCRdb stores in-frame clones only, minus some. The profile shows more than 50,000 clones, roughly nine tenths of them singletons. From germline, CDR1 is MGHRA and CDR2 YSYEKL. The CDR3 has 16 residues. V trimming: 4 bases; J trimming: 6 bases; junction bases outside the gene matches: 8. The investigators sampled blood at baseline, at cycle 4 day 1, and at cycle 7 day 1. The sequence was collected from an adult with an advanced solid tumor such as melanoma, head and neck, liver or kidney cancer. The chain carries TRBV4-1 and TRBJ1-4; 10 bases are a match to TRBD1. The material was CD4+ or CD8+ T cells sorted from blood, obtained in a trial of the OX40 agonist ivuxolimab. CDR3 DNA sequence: TGCGCCAGCAGCCTAACAGGACAGGGGGGTGATGAAAAACTGTTTTTT. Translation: CASSLTGQGGDEKLFF.